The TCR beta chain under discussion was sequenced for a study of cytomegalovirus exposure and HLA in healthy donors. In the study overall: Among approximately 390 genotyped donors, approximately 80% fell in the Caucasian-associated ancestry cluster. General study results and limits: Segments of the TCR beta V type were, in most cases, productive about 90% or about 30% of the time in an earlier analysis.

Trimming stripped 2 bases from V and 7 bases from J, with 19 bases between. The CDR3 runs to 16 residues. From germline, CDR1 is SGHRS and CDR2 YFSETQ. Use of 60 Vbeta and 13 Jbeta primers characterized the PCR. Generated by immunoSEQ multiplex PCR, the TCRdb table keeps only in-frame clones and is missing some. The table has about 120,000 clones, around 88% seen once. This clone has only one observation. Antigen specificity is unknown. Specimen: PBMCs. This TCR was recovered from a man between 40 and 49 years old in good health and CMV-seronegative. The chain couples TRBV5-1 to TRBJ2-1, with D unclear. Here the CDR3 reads CASSLALDSPRNEQFF. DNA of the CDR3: TGCGCCAGCAGCTTAGCTCTAGATTCCCCCCGGAATGAGCAGTTCTTC.